This TCR beta chain is from a study of blood T cell repertoires in COVID-19. At the level of the study: Both acute and convalescent COVID-19 samples were obtained from the United States, Italy and Spain. Sources were T cells, B-cell-depleted T cells, or PBMCs; the material itself was cDNA or gDNA.

The CDR3 consists of 11 residues. Per the germline V gene, CDR1 is SEHNR and CDR2 is FQNEAQ (reference sequence). Trimming removed 7 bases at V and 7 bases at J, with 8 bases between. In the study's own analysis: Quantification of nucleated cells was approximated via reference gene primer amplification. TCRdb's copy holds only in-frame clones and misses some; the assay was immunoSEQ multiplex PCR. The DNA gave D and trimming, while V, J and clone size come from that table. The repertoire includes about 140,000 clones, around 80% of them detected once, and 10% sits in the top ten. J is TRBJ2-4 and V is TRBV7-9, with a possible D match to TRBD2 (5 bases). The TCR originated in a man aged 55 to 69 with active or convalescent COVID-19. Sequences were obtained from peripheral blood. In DNA form, the CDR3 reads TGTGCCAGCACCGCGGGTAACATTCAGTACTTC. This sequence encodes CASTAGNIQYF. The variable domain in full, with the rest retrieved from reference TRBV7-9 and TRBJ2-4, is DTGVSQNPRHKITKRGQNVTFRCDPISEHNRLYWYRQTLGQGPEFLTYFQNEAQLEKSRLLSDRFSAERPKGSFSTLEIQRTEQGDSAMYLCASTAGNIQYFGAGTRLSVL.